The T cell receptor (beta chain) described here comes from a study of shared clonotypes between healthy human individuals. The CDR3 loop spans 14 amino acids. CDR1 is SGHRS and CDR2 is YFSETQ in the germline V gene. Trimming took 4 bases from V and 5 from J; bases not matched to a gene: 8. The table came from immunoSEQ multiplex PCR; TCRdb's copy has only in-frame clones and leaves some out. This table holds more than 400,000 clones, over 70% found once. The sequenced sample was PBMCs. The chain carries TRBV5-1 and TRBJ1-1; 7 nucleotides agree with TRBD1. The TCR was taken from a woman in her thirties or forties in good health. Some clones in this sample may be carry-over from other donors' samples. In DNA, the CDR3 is TGCGCCAGCAGCCAGACGACAGGGAAGACTGAAGCTTTCTTT. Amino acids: CASSQTTGKTEAFF.